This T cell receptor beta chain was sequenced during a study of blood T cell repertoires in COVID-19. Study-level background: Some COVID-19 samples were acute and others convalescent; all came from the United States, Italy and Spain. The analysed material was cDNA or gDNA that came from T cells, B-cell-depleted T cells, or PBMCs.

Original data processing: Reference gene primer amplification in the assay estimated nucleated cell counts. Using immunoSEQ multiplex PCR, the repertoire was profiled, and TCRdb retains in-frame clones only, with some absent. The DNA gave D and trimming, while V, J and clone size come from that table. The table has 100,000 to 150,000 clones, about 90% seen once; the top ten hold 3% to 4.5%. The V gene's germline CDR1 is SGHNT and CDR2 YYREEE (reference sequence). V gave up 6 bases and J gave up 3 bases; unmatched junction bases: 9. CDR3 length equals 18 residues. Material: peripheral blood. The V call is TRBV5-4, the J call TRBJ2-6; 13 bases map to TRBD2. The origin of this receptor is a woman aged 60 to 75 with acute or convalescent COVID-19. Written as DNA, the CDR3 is TGTGCCAGCACCCGTGGACTAGCGGGAGTGGGTGGGGCCAACGTCCTGACTTTC. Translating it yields CASTRGLAGVGGANVLTF.